This note documents a single T cell receptor beta chain sequence. Its target is unknown. Clones were read by immunoSEQ multiplex PCR, and TCRdb kept only the in-frame ones, dropping some. The repertoire holds approximately 210,000 clones, with approximately 85% as singletons. The data derive from a study of cytomegalovirus exposure and HLA in healthy donors. The study's findings and limits: Within the approximately 130 validation repertoires, first-cohort TCR clusters tended to co-occur, according to a later analysis.

Source material: PBMCs. This sequence was found in a woman between 18 and 29 years old in good health and CMV-seronegative.

CDR3 sequence reads: CASSPGLAVGPRYNEQFF. CDR3 DNA sequence: TGTGCCAGCTCACCAGGACTAGCGGTCGGCCCCAGGTACAATGAGCAGTTCTTC. The V and J genes are TRBV18 and TRBJ2-1; 10 nucleotides line up with TRBD2. CDR1 is KGHSH, CDR2 LQKENI, per germline. J lost 4 bases, V lost 2 bases, and 11 bases had no gene match. The CDR3 is 18 amino acids.